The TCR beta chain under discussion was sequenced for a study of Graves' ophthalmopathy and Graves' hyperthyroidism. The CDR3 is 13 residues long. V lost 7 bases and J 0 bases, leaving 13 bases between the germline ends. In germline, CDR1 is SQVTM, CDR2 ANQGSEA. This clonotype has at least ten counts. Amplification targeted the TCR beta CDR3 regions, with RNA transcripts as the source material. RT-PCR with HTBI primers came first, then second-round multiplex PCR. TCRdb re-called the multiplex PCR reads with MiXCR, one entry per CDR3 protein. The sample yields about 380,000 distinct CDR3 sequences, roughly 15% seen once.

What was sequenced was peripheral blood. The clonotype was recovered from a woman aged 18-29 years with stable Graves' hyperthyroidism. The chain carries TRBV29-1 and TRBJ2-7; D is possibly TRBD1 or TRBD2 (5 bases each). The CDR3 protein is CSALGTYSYEQYF. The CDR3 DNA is TGCAGCGCCCTGGGGACCTACTCCTACGAGCAGTACTTC.